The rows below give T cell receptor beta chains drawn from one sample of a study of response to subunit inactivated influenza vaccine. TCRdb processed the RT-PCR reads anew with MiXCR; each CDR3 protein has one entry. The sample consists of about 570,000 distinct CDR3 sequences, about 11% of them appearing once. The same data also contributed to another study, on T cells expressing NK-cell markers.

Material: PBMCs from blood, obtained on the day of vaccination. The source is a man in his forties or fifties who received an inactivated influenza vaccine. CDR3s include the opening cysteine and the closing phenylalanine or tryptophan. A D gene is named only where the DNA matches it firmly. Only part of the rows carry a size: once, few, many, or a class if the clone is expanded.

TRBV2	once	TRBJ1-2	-	CASSRNRNYSYTF	TGTGCCAGCAGTCGGAACAGGAACTATAGCTACACCTTC
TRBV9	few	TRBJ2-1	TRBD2	CASSAPLAGGDNEQFF	TGTGCCAGCAGCGCGCCACTAGCGGGAGGGGATAATGAGCAGTTCTTC
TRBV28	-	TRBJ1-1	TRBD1	CASSHRGLTEAFF	TGTGCCAGCAGTCACAGGGGTTTGACTGAAGCTTTCTTT
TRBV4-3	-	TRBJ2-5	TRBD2	CASSQDWLAGRETQYF	TGCGCCAGCAGCCAAGATTGGTTAGCGGGGCGAGAGACCCAGTACTTC
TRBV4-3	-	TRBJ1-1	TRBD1	CASSALGTGGTEAFF	TGCGCCAGCAGCGCTTTAGGGACAGGGGGCACTGAAGCTTTCTTT
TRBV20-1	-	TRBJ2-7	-	CSARIGVEQYF	TGCAGTGCTAGAATTGGGGTGGAGCAGTACTTC
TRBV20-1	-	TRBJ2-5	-	CSARDPRRETQYF	TGCAGTGCTAGAGATCCCCGGAGAGAGACCCAGTACTTC
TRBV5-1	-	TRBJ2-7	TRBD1	CASSLEGAPYDEQYF	TGCGCCAGCAGCTTGGAGGGGGCGCCGTATGACGAGCAGTACTTC
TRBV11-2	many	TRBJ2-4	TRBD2	CASSIHYSGSQGGAKNIQYF	TGTGCCAGCAGCATCCATTATAGCGGGAGTCAGGGGGGGGCCAAAAACATTCAGTACTTC
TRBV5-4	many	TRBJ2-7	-	CASSLRPQISEYRTSYEQYF	TGTGCCAGCAGCTTGAGACCCCAAATCTCAGAGTACAGAACGTCCTACGAGCAGTACTTC
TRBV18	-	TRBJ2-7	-	CASSPPGLLEQYF	TGTGCCAGCTCACCACCGGGGCTACTAGAGCAGTACTTC
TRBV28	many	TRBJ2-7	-	CASMSSSRSYEQYF	TGTGCCAGCATGTCGTCTAGCCGGTCCTACGAGCAGTACTTC
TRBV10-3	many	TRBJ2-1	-	CAISESPPYNEQFF	TGTGCCATCAGTGAGTCCCCTCCCTACAATGAGCAGTTCTTC